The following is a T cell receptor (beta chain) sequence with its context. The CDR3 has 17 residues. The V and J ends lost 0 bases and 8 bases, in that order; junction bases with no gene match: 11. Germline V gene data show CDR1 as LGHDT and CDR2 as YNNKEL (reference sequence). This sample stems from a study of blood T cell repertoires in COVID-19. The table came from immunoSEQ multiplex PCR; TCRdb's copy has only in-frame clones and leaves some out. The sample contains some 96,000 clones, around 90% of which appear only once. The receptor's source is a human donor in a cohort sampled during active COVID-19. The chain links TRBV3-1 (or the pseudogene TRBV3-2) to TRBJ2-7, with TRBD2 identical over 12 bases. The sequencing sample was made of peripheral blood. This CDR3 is CASSQDPTSGSLTKQYF. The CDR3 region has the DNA TGTGCCAGCAGCCAAGACCCGACTAGCGGGAGCCTTACGAAGCAGTACTTC.